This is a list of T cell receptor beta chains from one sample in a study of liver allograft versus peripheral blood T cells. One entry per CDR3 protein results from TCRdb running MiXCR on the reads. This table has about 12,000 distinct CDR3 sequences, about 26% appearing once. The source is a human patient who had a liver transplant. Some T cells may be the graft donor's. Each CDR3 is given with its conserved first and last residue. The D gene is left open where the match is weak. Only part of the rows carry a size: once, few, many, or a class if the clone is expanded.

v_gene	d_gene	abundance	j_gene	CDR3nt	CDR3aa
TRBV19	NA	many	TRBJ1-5	TGTGCCAGCAGGAACCTCGAGATTAGCAATCAGCCCCAGCATTTT	CASRNLEISNQPQHF
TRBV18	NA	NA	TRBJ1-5	TGTGCCAGCTCACCTCAGGCAGCGAACAATCAGCCCCAGCATTTT	CASSPQAANNQPQHF
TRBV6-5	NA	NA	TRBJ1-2	TGTGCCAGCGAGCGCTCGCCAGGGCGCGGCTACACCTTC	CASERSPGRGYTF
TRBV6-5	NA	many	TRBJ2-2	TGTGCCAGCAGTTACATTTTGAGACAGAACACCGGGGAGCTGTTTTTT	CASSYILRQNTGELFF
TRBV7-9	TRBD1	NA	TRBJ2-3	TGTGCCAGCAGCTTACCCAAATATACAGGGGGACGGACAGATACGCAGTATTTT	CASSLPKYTGGRTDTQYF
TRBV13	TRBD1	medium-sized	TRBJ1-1	TGTGCCAGCAGCTTAGGGGACAGGGAGAACACTGAAGCTTTCTTT	CASSLGDRENTEAFF
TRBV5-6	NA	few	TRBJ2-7	TGTGCCAGCAGCTTGAACAGCGAGCAGTACTTC	CASSLNSEQYF
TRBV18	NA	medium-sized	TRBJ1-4	TGTGCCAGCTCCCCGACGTCTGGGAATGAAAAACTGTTTTTT	CASSPTSGNEKLFF
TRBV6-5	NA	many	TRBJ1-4	TGTGCCAGCAGTTATTCGGGTAATGAAAAACTGTTTTTT	CASSYSGNEKLFF
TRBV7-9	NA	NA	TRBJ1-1	TGTGCCAGCAGCTTGAGGGAACCCGGGAACACTGAAGCTTTCTTT	CASSLREPGNTEAFF
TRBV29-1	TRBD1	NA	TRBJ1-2	TGCAGCGTAGACACACAGGGGGGAGGTGGATACACCTTC	CSVDTQGGGGYTF
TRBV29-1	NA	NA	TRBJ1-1	TGCAGCGTATCTACAAACCACGCTTTCTTT	CSVSTNHAFF
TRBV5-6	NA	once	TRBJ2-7	TGTGCCAGCAGCCTCACATGGGACTTGTCCTACGAGCAGTACTTC	CASSLTWDLSYEQYF
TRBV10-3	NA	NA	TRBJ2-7	TGTGCCATCAGTCCCCAGGGCTACGAGCAGTACTTC	CAISPQGYEQYF
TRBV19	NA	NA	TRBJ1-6	TGTGCCAGTAGTATCCAGTCAGGCTCCTATAATTCACCCCTCCACTTT	CASSIQSGSYNSPLHF
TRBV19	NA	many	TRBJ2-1	TGTGCCAGTAGTATCCGGGACAACTCCTACAATGAGCAGTTCTTC	CASSIRDNSYNEQFF
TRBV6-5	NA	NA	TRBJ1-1	TGTGCCAGCAGTTACTCGAGTACCGCCATTGAAGCTTTCTTT	CASSYSSTAIEAFF
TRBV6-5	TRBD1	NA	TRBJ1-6	TGTGCCAGCAGGGAGCGAGGACAGGGGGGAGACAGATCCTATAAGGAAAACGGACAATTT	CASRERGQGGDRSYKENGQF
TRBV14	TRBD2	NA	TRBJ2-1	TGTGCCAGCAGCACCCGGACTAGCGGGATCAACGAGCAGTTCTTC	CASSTRTSGINEQFF
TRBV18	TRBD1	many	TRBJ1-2	TGTGCCAGCTCACCGGAGCAGGGGGCTCTTGGCTACACCTTC	CASSPEQGALGYTF
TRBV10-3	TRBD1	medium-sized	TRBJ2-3	TGTGCCATCAGTGTGCAGGGGGCGGAGACAGATACGCAGTATTTT	CAISVQGAETDTQYF
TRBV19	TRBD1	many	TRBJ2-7	TGTGCCAGTAAGGGGACAGGGATTACCTACGAGCAGTACTTC	CASKGTGITYEQYF
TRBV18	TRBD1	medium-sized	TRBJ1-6	TGTGCCAGCTCAACACAGGGGGCGGGTTATAATTCACCCCTCCACTTT	CASSTQGAGYNSPLHF
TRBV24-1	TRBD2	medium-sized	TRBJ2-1	TGTGCCACCAGTGATTGGACTAGCTTCCATGAGCAGTTCTTC	CATSDWTSFHEQFF
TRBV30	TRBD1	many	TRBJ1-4	TGTGCCTGGGGGCCCGGACAGGGGGCCTCAACTAATGAAAAACTGTTTTTT	CAWGPGQGASTNEKLFF
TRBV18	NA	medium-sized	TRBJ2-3	TGTGCCAGCTCACCACAGTCGGATCGGGCCAGCACAGATACGCAGTATTTT	CASSPQSDRASTDTQYF
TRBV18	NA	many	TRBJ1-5	TGTGCCAGCTCTGTGGGGAGCCAAGCGTTGGGTCAGCCCCAGCATTTT	CASSVGSQALGQPQHF
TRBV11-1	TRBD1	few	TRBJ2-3	TGTGCCAGCAGCTTAGCCCGGGACAGAGGGGGCACAGATACGCAGTATTTT	CASSLARDRGGTDTQYF
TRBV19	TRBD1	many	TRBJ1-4	TGTGCCAGTACCCAAAGGGGGGGGACAGGGGATGAAAAACTGTTTTTT	CASTQRGGTGDEKLFF
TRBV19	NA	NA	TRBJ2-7	TGTGCCAGTAGTACTCCCGAGGTAGGCGAGCAGTACTTC	CASSTPEVGEQYF
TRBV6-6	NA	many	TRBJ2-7	TGTGCCAGCACCCCGGGTGAGCTTCGTTCCTACGAGCAGTACTTC	CASTPGELRSYEQYF
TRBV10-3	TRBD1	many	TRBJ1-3	TGTGCCATCAGTGAATTGACAGGGAGGGGAAGCTCTGGAAACACCATATATTTT	CAISELTGRGSSGNTIYF
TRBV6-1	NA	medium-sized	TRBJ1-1	TGTGCCAGCAGCTCAGGGATGAACACTGAAGCTTTCTTT	CASSSGMNTEAFF
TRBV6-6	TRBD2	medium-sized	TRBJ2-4	TGTGCCAGCAGTTCAGGACTAGCGGGGGAAAACATTCAGTACTTC	CASSSGLAGENIQYF
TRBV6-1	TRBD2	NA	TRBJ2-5	TGTGCCAGTCAATCGGGACTAGCGGGGGATCAAGAGACCCAGTACTTC	CASQSGLAGDQETQYF
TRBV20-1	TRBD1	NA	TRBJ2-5	TGCAGTGCCCCACAGGGGGCTGAGACCCAGTACTTC	CSAPQGAETQYF
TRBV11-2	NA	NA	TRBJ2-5	TGTGCCAGCAGCTTCTCCTACCAAGAGACCCAGTACTTC	CASSFSYQETQYF
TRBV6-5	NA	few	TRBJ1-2	TGTGCCAGCAGTTACGGGGGCAGGGTTGGCTACACCTTC	CASSYGGRVGYTF
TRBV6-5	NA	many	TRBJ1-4	TGTGCCAGCAGTTACTCAGGGAAGGGAATTGAAAAACTGTTTTTT	CASSYSGKGIEKLFF
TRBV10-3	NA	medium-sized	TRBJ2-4	TGTGCCATCAGTGAGTCGGGAGGCGGGACGGAGAACATTCAGTACTTC	CAISESGGGTENIQYF
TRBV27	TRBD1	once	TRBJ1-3	TGTGCCAGCAGTAAGGACAGGGAAGGAAACACCATATATTTT	CASSKDREGNTIYF
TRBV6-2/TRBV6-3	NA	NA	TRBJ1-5	TGTGCCAGCAGTTACCGAAGGGAGAATCAGCCCCAGCATTTT	CASSYRRENQPQHF
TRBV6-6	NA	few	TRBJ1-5	TGTGCCAGCAGGGACGGTAATAGCAATCAGCCCCAGCATTTT	CASRDGNSNQPQHF
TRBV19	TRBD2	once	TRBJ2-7	TGTGCCAGTAGTATGCTGGGCCGCTCTAGCGGGGGTACTTACGAGCAGTACTTC	CASSMLGRSSGGTYEQYF
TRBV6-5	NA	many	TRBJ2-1	TGTGCCAGCAGTTCCAGGTCAGGGGCCTACAATGAGCAGTTCTTC	CASSSRSGAYNEQFF
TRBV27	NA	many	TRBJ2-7	TGTGCCAGCTCATTGGGGGCTAGCGGCTACGAGCAGTACTTC	CASSLGASGYEQYF